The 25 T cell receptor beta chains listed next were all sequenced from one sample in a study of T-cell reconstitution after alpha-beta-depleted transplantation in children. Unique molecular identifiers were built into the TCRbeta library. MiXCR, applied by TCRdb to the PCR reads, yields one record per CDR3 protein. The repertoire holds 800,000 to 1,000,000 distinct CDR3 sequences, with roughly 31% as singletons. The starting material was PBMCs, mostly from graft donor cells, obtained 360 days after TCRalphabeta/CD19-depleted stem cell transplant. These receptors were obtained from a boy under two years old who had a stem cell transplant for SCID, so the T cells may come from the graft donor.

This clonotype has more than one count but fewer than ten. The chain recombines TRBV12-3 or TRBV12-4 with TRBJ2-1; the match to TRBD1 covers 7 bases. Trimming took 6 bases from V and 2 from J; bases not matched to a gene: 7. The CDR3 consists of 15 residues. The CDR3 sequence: CASRPNRGAYNEQFF. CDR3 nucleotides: TGTGCCAGCAGGCCCAACAGGGGAGCCTACAATGAGCAGTTCTTC.

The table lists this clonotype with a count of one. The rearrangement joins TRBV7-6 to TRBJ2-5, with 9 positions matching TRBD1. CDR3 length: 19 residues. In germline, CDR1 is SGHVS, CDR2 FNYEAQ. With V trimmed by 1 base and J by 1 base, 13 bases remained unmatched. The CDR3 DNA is TGTGCCAGCAGCTTAGGACCGGGACAGGGTGCAGGGGCCCAAGAGACCCAGTACTTC. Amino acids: CASSLGPGQGAGAQETQYF.

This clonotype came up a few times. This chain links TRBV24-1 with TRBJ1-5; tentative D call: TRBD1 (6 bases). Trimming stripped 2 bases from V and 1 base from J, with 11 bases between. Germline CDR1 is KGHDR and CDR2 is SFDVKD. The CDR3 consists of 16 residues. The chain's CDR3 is CATSDSTQGSNQPQHF. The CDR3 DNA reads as TGTGCCACCAGTGATTCCACACAGGGAAGCAATCAGCCCCAGCATTTT.

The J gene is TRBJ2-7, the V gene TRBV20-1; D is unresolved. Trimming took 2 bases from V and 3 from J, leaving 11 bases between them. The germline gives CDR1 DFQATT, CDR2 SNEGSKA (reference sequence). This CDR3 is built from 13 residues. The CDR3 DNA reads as TGCAGTGCTAGATGGCTCCGAGACTACGAGCAGTACTTC. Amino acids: CSARWLRDYEQYF.

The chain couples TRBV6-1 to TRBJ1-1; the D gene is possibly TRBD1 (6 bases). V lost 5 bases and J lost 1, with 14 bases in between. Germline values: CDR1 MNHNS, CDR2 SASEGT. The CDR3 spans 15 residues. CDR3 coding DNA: TGTGCCAGCAGTCCGTTCGGACAGACGAACACTGAAGCTTTCTTT. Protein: CASSPFGQTNTEAFF.

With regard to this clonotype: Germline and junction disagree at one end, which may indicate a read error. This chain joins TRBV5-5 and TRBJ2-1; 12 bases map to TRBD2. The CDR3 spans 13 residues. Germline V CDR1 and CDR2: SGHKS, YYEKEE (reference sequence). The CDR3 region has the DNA TGTGCCAGCAGCTTGAGACTAGCGGGGGCCGTACTCTTC. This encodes CASSLRLAGAVLF.

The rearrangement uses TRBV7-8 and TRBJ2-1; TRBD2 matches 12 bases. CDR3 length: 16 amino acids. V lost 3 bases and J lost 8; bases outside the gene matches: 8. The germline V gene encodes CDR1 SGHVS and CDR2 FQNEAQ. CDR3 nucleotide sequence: TGTGCCAGCAGCTTGACTAGCGGGGGTGTGTTTTATGAGCAGTTCTTC. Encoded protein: CASSLTSGGVFYEQFF.

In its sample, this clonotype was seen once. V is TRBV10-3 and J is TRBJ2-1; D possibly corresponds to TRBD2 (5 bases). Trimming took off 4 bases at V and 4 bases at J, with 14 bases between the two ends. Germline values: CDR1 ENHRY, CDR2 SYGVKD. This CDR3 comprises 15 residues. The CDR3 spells CAISVREGLYNEQFF. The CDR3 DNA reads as TGTGCCATCAGTGTGCGAGAAGGACTGTACAATGAGCAGTTCTTC.

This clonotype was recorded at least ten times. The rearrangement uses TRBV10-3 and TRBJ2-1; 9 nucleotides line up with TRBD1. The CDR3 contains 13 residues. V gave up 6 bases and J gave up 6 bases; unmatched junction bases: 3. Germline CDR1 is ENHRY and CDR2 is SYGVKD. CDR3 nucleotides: TGTGCCATCAGGGAGACAGGGGGCAATGAGCAGTTCTTC. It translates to CAIRETGGNEQFF.

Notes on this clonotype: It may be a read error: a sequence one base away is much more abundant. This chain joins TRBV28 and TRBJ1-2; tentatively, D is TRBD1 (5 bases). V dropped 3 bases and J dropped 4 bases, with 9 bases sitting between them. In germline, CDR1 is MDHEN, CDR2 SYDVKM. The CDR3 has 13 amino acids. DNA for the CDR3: TGTGCCAGCAGTTTTCAGGGCCCCTATGGCTACACCTTC. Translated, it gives CASSFQGPYGYTF.

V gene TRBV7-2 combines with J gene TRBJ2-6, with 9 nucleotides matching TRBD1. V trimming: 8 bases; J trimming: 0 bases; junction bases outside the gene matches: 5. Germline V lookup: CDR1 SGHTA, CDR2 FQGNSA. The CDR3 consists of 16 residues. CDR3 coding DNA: TGTGCCAGCTTGCGGGACAGGGCCTCTGGGGCCAACGTCCTGACTTTC. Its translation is CASLRDRASGANVLTF.

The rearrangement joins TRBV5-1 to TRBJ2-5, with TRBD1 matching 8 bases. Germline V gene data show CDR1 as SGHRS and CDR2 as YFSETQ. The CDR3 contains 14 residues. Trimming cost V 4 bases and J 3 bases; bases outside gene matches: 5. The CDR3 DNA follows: TGCGCCAGCAGCGGACCGGACAGGGAAGAGACCCAGTACTTC. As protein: CASSGPDREETQYF. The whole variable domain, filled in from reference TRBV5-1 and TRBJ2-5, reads KAGVTQTPRYLIKTRGQQVTLSCSPISGHRSVSWYQQTPGQGLQFLFEYFSETQRNKGNFPGRFSGRQFSNSRSEMNVSTLELGDSALYLCASSGPDREETQYFGPGTRLLVL.

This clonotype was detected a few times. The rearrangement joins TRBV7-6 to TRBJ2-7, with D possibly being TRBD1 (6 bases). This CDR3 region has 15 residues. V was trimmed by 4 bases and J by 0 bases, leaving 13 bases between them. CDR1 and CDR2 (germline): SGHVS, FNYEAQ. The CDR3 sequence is CASSWRAGASYEQYF. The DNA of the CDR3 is TGTGCCAGCAGCTGGCGCGCAGGGGCCTCCTACGAGCAGTACTTC.

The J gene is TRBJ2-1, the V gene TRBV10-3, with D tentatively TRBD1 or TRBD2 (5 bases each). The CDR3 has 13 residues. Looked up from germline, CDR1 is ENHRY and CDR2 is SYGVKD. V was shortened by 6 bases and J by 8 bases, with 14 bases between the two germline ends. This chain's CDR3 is CAIRGPGADEQFF. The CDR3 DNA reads TGTGCCATCAGGGGACCCGGGGCGGATGAGCAGTTCTTC.

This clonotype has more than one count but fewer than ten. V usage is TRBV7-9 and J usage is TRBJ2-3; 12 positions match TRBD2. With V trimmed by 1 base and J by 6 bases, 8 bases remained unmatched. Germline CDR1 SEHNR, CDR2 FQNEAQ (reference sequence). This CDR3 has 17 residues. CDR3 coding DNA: TGTGCCAGCAGCTTAGAGGAAGGACTAGCGGGGCCGGATACGCAGTATTTT. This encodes CASSLEEGLAGPDTQYF.

CDR3 nucleotides: TGTGCCATCAGTGTGGTCCCCCAAGAGACCCAGTACTTC. It encodes CAISVVPQETQYF. The gene calls are TRBV10-3 and TRBJ2-5; unclear D gene. Germline-derived CDR1 and CDR2 are ENHRY and SYGVKD. The V end was cut by 4 bases, the J end by 1 base, with 7 bases between. The CDR3 totals 13 residues.

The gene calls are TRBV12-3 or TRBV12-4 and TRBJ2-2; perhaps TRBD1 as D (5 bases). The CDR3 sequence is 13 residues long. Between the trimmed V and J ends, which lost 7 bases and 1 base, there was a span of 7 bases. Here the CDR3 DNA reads TGTGCCAGCATGACAGAGAACACCGGGGAGCTGTTTTTT. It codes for CASMTENTGELFF.

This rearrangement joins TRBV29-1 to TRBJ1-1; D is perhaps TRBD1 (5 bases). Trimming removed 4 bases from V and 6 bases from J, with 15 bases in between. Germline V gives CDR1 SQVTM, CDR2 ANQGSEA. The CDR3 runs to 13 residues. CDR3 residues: CSVVGQGGSEAFF. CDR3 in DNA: TGCAGCGTTGTCGGGCAGGGTGGGTCTGAAGCTTTCTTT.

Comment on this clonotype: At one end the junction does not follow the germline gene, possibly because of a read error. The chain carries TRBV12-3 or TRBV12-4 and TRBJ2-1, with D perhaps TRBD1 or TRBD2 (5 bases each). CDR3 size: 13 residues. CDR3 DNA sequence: TGTGCCAGCAGTTTGGGGTTGGGACGGGCTTGCATCTTC. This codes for CASSLGLGRACIF.

CDR3: CASSPGPFRGMNTEAFF. CDR3 bases: TGCGCCAGCAGCCCAGGTCCCTTCCGGGGCATGAACACTGAAGCTTTCTTT. The chain is built from TRBV4-3 and TRBJ1-1; D possibly corresponds to TRBD1 (5 bases). CDR1 and CDR2 (germline): LGHNA, YSLEER. Trimming removed 4 bases from V and 0 bases from J, with 18 bases in between. The CDR3 totals 17 residues.

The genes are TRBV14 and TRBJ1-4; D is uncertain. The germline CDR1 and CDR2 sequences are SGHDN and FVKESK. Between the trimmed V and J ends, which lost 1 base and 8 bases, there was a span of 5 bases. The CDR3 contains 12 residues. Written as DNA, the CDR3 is TGTGCCAGCAGCCAAGTAGGAGAAAAACTGTTTTTT. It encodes CASSQVGEKLFF.

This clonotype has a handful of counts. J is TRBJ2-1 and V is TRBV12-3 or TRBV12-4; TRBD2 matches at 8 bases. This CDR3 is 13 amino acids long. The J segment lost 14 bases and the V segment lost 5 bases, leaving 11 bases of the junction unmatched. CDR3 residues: CASSTTGGFLEFF. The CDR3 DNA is TGTGCCAGCAGTACCACGGGGGGGTTTTTGGAGTTCTTC.

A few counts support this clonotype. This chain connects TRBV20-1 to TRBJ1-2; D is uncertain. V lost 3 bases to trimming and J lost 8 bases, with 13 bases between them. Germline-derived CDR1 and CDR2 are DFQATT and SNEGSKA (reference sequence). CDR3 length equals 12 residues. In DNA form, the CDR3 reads TGCAGTGCTAGTGCGGCCGCTCGAGGCTACACCTTC. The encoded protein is CSASAAARGYTF.

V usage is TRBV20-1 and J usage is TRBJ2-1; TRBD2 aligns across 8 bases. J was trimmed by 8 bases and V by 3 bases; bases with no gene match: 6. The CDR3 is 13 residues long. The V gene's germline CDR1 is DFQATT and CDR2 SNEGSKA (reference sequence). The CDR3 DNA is TGCAGTGCTAGTAGCGGGGTGGGGGATGAGCAGTTCTTC. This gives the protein CSASSGVGDEQFF.

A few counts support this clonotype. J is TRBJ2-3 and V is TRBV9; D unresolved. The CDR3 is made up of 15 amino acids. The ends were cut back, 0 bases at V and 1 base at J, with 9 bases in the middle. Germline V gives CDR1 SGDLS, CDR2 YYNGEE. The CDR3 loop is CASSVEGYRTDTQYF. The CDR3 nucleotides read TGTGCCAGCAGCGTAGAAGGCTACCGCACAGATACGCAGTATTTT.